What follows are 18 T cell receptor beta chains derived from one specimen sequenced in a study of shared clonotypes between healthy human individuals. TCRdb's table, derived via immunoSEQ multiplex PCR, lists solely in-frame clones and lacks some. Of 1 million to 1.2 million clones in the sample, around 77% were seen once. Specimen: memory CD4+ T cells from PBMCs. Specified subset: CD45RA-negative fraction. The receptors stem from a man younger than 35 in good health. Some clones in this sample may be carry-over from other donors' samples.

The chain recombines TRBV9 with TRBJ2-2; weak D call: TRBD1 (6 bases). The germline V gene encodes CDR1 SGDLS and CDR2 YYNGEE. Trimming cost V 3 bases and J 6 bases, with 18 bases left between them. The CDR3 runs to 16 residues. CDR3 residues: CASSASASQGSGELFF. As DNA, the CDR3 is TGTGCCAGCAGCGCGTCAGCCTCACAGGGTTCCGGGGAGCTGTTTTTT. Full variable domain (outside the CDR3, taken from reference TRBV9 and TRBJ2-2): DSGVTQTPKHLITATGQRVTLRCSPRSGDLSVYWYQQSLDQGLQFLIQYYNGEERAKGNILERFSAQQFPDLHSELNLSSLELGDSALYFCASSASASQGSGELFFGEGSRLTVL.

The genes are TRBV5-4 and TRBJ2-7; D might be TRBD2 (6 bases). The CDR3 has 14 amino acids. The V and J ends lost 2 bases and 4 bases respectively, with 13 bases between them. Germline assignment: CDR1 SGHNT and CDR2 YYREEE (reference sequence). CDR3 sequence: CASSFGGPVYEQYF. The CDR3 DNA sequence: TGTGCCAGCAGCTTCGGAGGGCCGGTGTACGAGCAGTACTTC.

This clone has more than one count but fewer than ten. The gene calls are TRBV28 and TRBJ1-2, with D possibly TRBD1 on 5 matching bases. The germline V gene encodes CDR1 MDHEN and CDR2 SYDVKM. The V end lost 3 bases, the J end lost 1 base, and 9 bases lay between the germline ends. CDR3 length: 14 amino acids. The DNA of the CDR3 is TGTGCCAGCAGTTTCATAGGGGTTAACTATGGCTACACCTTC. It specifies CASSFIGVNYGYTF.

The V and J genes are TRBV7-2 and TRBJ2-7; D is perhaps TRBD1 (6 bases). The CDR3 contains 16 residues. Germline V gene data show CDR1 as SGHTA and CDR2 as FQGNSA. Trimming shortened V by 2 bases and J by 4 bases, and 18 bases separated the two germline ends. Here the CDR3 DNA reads TGTGCCAGCAGCTTATTGGGACACGGACGAGCGTACGAGCAGTACTTC. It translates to CASSLLGHGRAYEQYF.

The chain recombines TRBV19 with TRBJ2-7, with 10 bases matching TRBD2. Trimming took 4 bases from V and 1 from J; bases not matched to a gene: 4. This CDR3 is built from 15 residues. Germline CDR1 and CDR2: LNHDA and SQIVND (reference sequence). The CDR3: CASSNRLAGSYEQYF. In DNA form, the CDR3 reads TGTGCCAGTAGTAACAGACTAGCGGGTTCCTACGAGCAGTACTTC.

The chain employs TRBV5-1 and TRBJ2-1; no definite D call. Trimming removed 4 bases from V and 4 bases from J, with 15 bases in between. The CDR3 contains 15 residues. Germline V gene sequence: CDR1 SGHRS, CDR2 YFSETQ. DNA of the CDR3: TGCGCCAGCAGCGGCGGATATGCTCCTTACAATGAGCAGTTCTTC. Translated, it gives CASSGGYAPYNEQFF.

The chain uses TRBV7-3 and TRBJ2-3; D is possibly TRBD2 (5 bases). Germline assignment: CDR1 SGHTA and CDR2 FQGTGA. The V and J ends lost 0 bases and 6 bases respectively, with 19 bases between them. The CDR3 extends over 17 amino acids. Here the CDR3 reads CASSLTRAVGGQDTQYF. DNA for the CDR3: TGTGCCAGCAGCTTAACGAGGGCGGTCGGCGGCCAGGATACGCAGTATTTT.

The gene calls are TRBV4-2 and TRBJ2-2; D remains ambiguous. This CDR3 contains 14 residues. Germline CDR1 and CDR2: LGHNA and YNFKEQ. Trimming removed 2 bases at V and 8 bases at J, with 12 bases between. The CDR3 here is CASSQSDVIGELFF. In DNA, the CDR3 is TGTGCCAGCAGCCAATCGGATGTTATAGGGGAGCTGTTTTTT.

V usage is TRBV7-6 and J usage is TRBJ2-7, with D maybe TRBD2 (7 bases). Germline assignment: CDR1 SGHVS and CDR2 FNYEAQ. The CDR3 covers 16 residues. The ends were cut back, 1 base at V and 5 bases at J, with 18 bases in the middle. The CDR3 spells CASSLEGGRALDEQYF. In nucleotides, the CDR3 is TGTGCCAGCAGCTTAGAGGGGGGGAGGGCCCTCGACGAGCAGTACTTC.

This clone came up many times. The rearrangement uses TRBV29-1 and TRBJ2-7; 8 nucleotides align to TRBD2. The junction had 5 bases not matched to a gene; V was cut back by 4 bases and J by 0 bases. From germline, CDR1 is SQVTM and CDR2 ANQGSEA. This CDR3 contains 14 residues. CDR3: CSVGGSGTSYEQYF. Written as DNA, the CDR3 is TGCAGCGTTGGAGGTAGCGGGACCTCCTACGAGCAGTACTTC.

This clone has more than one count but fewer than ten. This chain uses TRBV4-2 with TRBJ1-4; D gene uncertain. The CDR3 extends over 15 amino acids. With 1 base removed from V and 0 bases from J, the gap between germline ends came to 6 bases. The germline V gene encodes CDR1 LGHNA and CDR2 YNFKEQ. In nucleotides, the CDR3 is TGTGCCAGCAGCCAAGCGGCCGCAACTAATGAAAAACTGTTTTTT. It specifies CASSQAAATNEKLFF.

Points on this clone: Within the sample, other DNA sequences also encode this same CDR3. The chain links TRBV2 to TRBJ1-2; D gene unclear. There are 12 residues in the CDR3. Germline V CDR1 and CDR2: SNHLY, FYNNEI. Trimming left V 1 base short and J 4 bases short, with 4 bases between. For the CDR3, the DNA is TGTGCCAGCAGTGAAGGAAGCTATGGCTACACCTTC. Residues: CASSEGSYGYTF.

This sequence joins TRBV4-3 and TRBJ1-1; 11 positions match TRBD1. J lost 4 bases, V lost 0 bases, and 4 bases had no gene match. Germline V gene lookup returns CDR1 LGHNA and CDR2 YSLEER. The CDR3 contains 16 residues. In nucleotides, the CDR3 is TGCGCCAGCAGCCAAGAGCCCGGGACAGGGGGCACTGAAGCTTTCTTT. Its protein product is CASSQEPGTGGTEAFF.

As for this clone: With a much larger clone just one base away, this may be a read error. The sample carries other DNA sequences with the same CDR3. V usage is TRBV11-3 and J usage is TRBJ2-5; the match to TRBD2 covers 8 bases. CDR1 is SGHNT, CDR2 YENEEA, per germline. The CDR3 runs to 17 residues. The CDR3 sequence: CASSSSGTGGLEETQYF. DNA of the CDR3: TGTGCCAGTAGCTCTAGCGGCACGGGAGGGCTGGAAGAGACCCAGTACTTC.

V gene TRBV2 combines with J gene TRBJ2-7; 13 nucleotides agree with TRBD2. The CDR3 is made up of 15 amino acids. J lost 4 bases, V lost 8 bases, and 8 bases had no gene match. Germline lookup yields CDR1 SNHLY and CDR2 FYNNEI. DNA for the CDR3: TGTGCCAGCGCCGGACTAGCGGGAGTAAGATACGAGCAGTACTTC. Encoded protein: CASAGLAGVRYEQYF.

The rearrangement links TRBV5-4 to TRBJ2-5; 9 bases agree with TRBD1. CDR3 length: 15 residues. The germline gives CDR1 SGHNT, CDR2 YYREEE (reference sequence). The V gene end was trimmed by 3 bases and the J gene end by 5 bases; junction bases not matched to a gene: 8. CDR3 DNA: TGTGCCAGCAGCTCCTCCGGGACAGGGAAGGAGACCCAGTACTTC. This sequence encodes CASSSSGTGKETQYF.

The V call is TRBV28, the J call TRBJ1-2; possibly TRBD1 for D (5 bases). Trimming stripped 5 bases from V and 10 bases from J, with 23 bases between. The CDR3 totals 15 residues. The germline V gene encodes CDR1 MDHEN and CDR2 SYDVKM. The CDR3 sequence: CASSQKPRDSIDYTF. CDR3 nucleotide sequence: TGTGCCAGCAGTCAAAAGCCCAGGGACTCCATAGACTACACCTTC.

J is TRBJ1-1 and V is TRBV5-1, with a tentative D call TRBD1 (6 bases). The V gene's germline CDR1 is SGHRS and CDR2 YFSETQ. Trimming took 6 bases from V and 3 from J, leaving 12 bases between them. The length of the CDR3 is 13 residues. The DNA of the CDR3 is TGCGCCAGCACCACAGGGAGGGACACTGAAGCTTTCTTT. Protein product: CASTTGRDTEAFF.